This TCR beta chain was profiled in a study of human T cells and chemical hapten exposure. Whole-study findings and limits: PT1 expanded TCR counts correlated positively with patch test score.

TCRdb reanalysed the RACE reads using MiXCR and keeps one entry per CDR3 protein. The data contain about 120,000 distinct CDR3 sequences, 9% to 14% of them singletons. The time point: patch test 1, 2 weeks after DPC sensitization. The treatment: therapeutic diphenylcyclopropenone sensitization with weekly scalp DPC. Blood was drawn before each patch test was applied. The table lists this clonotype with a few counts. Its antigen is as yet unknown. This CDR3 has 10 amino acids. The J gene is TRBJ1-2, the V gene TRBV21-1. TRBV21-1 is marked as a pseudogene. This clonotype was obtained from a woman in her forties or fifties with alopecia areata. Some clones in this sample may be carry-over from other donors' samples. The specimen comprised whole blood, sampled in connection with sensitization to the hapten diphenylcyclopropenone (DPC). DNA of the CDR3: TGTGCCAGCGCCGTCAGTGGCTACACCTTC. Amino acids: CASAVSGYTF.